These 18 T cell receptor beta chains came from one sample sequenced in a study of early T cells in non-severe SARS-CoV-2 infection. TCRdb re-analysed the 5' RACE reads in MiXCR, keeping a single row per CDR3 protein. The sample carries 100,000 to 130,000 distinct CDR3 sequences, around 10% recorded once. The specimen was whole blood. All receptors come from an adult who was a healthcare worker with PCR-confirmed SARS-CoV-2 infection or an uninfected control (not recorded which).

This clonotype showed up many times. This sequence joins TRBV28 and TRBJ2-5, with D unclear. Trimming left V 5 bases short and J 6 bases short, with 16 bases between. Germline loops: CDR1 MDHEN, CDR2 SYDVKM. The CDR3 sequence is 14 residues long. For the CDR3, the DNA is TGTGCCAGCAGTGGCGACAAGGGAAGGAAGACCCAGTACTTC. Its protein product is CASSGDKGRKTQYF.

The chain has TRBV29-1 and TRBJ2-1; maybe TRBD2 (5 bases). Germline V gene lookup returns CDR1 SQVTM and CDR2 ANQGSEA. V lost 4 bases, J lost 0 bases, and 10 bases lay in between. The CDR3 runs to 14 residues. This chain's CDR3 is CSVGTSSSYNEQFF. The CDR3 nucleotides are TGCAGCGTTGGGACTTCAAGCTCCTACAATGAGCAGTTCTTC.

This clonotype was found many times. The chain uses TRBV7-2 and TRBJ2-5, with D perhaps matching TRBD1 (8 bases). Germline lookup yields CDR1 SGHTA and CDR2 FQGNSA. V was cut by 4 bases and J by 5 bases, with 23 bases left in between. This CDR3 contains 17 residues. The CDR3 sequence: CASSSGRGQADRETQYF. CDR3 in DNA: TGTGCCAGCAGCTCAGGGAGGGGACAGGCCGACCGGGAGACCCAGTACTTC.

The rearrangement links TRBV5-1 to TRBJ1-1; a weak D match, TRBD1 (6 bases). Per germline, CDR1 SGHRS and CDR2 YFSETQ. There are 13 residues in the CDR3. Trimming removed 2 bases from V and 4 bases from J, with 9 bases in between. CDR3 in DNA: TGCGCCAGCAGCTTCGGACAGTCCACTGAAGCTTTCTTT. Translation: CASSFGQSTEAFF.

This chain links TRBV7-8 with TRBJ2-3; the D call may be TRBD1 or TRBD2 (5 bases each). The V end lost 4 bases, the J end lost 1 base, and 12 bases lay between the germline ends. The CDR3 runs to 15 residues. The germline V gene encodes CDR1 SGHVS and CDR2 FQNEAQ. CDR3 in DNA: TGTGCCAGCAGCTCGGACGGGGCGGGCACAGATACGCAGTATTTT. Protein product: CASSSDGAGTDTQYF.

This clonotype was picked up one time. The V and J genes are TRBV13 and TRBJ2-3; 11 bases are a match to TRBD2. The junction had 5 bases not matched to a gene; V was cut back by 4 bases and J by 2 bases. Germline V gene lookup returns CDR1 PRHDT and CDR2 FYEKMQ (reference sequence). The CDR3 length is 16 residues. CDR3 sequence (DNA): TGTGCCAGCAGCTCGGGACTAGCGGAACCCACAGATACGCAGTATTTT. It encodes CASSSGLAEPTDTQYF.

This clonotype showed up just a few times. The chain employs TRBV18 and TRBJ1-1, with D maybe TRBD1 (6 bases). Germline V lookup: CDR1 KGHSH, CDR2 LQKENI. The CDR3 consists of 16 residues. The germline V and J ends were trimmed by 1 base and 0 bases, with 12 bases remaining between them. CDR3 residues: CASSPLDSRLNTEAFF. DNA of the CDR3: TGTGCCAGCTCACCACTGGACAGTCGGCTGAACACTGAAGCTTTCTTT.

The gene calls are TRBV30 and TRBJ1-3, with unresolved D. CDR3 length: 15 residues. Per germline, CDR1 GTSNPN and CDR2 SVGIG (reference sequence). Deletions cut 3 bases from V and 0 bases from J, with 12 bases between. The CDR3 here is CAWRRAVGSGNTIYF. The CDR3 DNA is TGTGCCTGGAGGCGGGCGGTTGGCTCTGGAAACACCATATATTTT.

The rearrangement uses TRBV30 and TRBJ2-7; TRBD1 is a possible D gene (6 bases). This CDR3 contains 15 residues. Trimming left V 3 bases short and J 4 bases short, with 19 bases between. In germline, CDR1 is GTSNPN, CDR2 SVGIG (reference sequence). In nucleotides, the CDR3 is TGTGCCTGGAGCCCGCTACCGGGACACCTATACGAGCAGTACTTC. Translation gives CAWSPLPGHLYEQYF. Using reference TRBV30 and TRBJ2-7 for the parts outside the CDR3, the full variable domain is SQTIHQWPATLVQPVGSPLSLECTVEGTSNPNLYWYRQAAGRGLQLLFYSVGIGQISSEVPQNLSASRPQDRQFILSSKKLLLSDSGFYLCAWSPLPGHLYEQYFGPGTRLTVT.

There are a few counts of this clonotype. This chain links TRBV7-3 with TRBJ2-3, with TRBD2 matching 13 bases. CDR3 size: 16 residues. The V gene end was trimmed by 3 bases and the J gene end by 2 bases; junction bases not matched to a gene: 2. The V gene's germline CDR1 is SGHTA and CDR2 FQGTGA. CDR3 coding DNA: TGTGCCAGCAGCTTGGGACTAGCGGGGTACACAGATACGCAGTATTTT. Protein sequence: CASSLGLAGYTDTQYF.

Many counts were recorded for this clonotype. The CDR3 here is CASSRTPYYNEQFF. Written as DNA, the CDR3 is TGTGCCAGCAGCAGAACACCTTACTACAATGAGCAGTTCTTC. The chain employs TRBV28 and TRBJ2-1; D not resolved. Germline CDR1 reads MDHEN; CDR2 reads SYDVKM. With 6 bases removed from V and 3 bases from J, the gap between germline ends came to 12 bases. The CDR3 runs to 14 residues.

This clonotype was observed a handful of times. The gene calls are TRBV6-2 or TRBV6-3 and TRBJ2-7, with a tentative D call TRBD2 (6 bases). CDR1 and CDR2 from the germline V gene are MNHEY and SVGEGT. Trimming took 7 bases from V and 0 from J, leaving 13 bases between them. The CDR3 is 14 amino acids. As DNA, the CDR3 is TGTGCCAGCACCGCGGACTATTACTCCTACGAGCAGTACTTC. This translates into CASTADYYSYEQYF.

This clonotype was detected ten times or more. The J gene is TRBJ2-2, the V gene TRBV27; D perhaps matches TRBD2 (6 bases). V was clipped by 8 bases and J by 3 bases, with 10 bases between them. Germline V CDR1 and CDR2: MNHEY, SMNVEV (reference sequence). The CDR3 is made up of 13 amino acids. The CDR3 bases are TGTGCCAGCTACCGGGAGCACACCGGGGAGCTGTTTTTT. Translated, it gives CASYREHTGELFF.

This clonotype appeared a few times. In nucleotides, the CDR3 is TGTGCCAGCAGCTTGGGGGCGAGGATGAATGAAAAACTGTTTTTT. Translating gives CASSLGARMNEKLFF. V and J are TRBV5-5 and TRBJ1-4; no clear D. CDR3 length: 15 residues. V was clipped by 0 bases and J by 5 bases, with 11 bases between them. Per the germline V gene, CDR1 is SGHKS and CDR2 is YYEKEE (reference sequence).

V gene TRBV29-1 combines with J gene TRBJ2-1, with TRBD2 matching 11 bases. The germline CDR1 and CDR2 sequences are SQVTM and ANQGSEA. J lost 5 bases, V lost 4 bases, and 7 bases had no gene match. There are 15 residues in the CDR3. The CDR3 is CSVGTTSGINNEQFF. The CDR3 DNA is TGCAGCGTTGGGACGACTAGCGGGATAAACAATGAGCAGTTCTTC.

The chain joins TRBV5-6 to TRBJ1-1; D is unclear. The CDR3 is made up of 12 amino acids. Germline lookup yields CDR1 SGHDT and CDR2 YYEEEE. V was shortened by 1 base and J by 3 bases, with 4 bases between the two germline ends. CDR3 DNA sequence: TGTGCCAGCAGCTTGCCAGACACTGAAGCTTTCTTT. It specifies CASSLPDTEAFF.

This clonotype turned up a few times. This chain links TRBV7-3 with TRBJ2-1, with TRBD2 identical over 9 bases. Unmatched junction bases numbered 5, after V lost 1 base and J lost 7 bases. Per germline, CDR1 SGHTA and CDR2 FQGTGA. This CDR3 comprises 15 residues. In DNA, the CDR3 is TGTGCCAGCAGCTTAAGCGGGGGGGCCCTAAATGAGCAGTTCTTC. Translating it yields CASSLSGGALNEQFF.

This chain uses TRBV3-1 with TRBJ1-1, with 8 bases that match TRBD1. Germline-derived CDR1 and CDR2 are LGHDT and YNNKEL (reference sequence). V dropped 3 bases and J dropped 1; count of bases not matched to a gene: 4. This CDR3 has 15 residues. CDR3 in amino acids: CASSQRTGKNTEAFF. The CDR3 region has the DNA TGTGCCAGCAGCCAGCGGACAGGGAAGAACACTGAAGCTTTCTTT.